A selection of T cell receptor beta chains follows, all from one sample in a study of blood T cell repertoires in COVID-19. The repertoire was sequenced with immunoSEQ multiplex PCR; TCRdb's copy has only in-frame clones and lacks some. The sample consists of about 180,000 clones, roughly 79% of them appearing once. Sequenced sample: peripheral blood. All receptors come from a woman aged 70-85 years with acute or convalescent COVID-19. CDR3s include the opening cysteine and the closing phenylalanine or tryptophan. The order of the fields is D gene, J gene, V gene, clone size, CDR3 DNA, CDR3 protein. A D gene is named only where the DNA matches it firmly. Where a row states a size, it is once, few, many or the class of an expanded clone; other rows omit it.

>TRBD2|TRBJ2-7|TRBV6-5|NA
TGTGCCACCAGAGGACTAGCGGGAGTCTTTAGCGAGCAGTACTTC
CATRGLAGVFSEQYF
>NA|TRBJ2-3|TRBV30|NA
TGTGCCTGGAGTGTAGGACTTGATACGCAGTATTTT
CAWSVGLDTQYF
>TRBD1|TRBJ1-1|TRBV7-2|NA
TGTGCCAGCAGCTTTGTTAGGGGACAGGGGGCTGAAGCTTTCTTT
CASSFVRGQGAEAFF
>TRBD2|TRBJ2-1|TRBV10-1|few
TGCGCCAACTGCGGGAGGGCCTTGAATGAGCAGTTCTTC
CANCGRALNEQFF
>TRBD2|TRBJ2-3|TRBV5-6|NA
TGTGCCAGCAGCGGCCTAGCGGGAGGCGGGAATACGCAGTATTTT
CASSGLAGGGNTQYF
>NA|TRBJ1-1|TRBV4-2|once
TGTGCCAGCAGTCGGACACTGAACACTGAAGCTTTCTTT
CASSRTLNTEAFF
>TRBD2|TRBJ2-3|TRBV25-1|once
TGTGCCAGCAGTGAACTGACTAGCGGGAGGGGCACAGATACGCAGTATTTT
CASSELTSGRGTDTQYF
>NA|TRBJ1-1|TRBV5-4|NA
TGTGCCAGCAGCTGGGGGGGGAGCGGCACTGAAGCTTTCTTT
CASSWGGSGTEAFF
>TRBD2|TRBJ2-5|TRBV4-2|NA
TGTGCCAGCAGCCAGAGAGGGGCGGGAGGGCCTTTAGAAGAGACCCAGTACTTC
CASSQRGAGGPLEETQYF
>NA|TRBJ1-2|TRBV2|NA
TGTGCCAGCAGTGAGGGAGGTTCTAACAATGGCTACACCTTC
CASSEGGSNNGYTF
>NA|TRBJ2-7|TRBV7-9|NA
TGTGCCAGCAGCCCAGATGGGACTTCATACGAGCAGTACTTC
CASSPDGTSYEQYF
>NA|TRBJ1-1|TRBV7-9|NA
TGTGCCAGCAGCTCCTACCCCATGAATCCCAGGGCTGAAGCTTTCTTT
CASSSYPMNPRAEAFF
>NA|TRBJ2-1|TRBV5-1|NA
TGCGCCAGCAGCTTGGCGTCAGGGAATATCAATGAGCAGTTCTTC
CASSLASGNINEQFF
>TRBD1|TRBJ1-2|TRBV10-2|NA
TGCGCCAGCAGTGAGTCTGAGACAGGGGTTCTCAGCGGCGGCTACACCTTC
CASSESETGVLSGGYTF
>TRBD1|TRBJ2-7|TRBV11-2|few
TGTGCCAGCAGCTTAGATTTCAACTACCCGGGACAGGGAGGCGAGCAGTACTTC
CASSLDFNYPGQGGEQYF
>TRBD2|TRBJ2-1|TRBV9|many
TGTGCCAGCAGCGTAGGTTTATCCGGGTCTAGCGGGACTCATTCGGGTGAGCAGTTCTTC
CASSVGLSGSSGTHSGEQFF
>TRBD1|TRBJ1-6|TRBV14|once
TGTGCCAGCAGCCCAAACCGACAGGGTCCCAATTCACCCCTCCACTTT
CASSPNRQGPNSPLHF
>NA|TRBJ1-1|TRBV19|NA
TGTGCCAGTAGTAAGCGAACCAATACAGGAAGGAACACTGAAGCTTTCTTT
CASSKRTNTGRNTEAFF
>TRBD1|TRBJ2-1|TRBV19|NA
TGTGCCAGTAGTCGACAGGGGGCTTCCTACAATGAGCAGTTCTTC
CASSRQGASYNEQFF
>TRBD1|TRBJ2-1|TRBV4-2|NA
TGTGCCAGCAGCCAAGCCGGGACAGGCGCCTACAATGAGCAGTTCTTC
CASSQAGTGAYNEQFF
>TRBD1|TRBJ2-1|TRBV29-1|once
TGCAGCGTTGGACGCACCGGGACAGGGGCCTACAATGAGCAGTTCTTC
CSVGRTGTGAYNEQFF
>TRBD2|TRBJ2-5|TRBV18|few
TGTGCCAGCTCACCACTAGCGGGAGGAGAGACCCAGTACTTC
CASSPLAGGETQYF
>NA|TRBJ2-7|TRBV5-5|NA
TGTGCCAGCAGCCCCTTAGGACAGGAGCAGTACTTC
CASSPLGQEQYF
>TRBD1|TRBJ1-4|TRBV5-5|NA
TGTGCCAGCAGCCCACGACAGGGAGACCCTGCAACTAATGAAAAACTGTTTTTT
CASSPRQGDPATNEKLFF
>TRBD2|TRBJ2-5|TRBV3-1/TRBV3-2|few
TGTGCCAGCAGCCAAGAGTCGGAGGGAGGGCCTTGGGAGACCCAGTACTTC
CASSQESEGGPWETQYF
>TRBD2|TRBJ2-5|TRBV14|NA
TGTGCCAGCAGCCAAGAATCCCGCCTAGCGGGACGAGAGACCCAGTACTTC
CASSQESRLAGRETQYF
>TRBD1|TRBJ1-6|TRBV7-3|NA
TGTGCCAGCAGCTTGACAGGGGGCAAAGATTCACCCCTCCACTTT
CASSLTGGKDSPLHF
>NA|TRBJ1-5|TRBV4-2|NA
TGTGCCAGCAGCCAAGCCGAGGGAGTAAATCAGCCCCAGCATTTT
CASSQAEGVNQPQHF
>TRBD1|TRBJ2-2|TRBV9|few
TGTGCCAGCAGCGACGGACCTTACTATACCGGGACAGGGGTCACCGGGGAGCTGTTTTTT
CASSDGPYYTGTGVTGELFF
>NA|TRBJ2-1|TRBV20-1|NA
TGCAGTGCTAGTTCGGCAGGACAGCTATACAATGAGCAGTTCTTC
CSASSAGQLYNEQFF
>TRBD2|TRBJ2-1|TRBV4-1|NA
TGCGCCAGCAGCCAAGAGCCCCGACTTATAGCGGGGTCCTCCTACAATGAGCAGTTCTTC
CASSQEPRLIAGSSYNEQFF
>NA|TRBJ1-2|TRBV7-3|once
TGTGCCAGCAGCTTAAGCGGTATGGGCTACACCTTC
CASSLSGMGYTF
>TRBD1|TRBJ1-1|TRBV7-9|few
TGTGCCAGCAGTCCCGGACAGGGGGTACACACTGAAGCTTTCTTT
CASSPGQGVHTEAFF
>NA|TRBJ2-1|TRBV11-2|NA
TGTGCCAGCAGCTTAGATCCGGGGAGCTCCTACAATGAGCAGTTCTTC
CASSLDPGSSYNEQFF
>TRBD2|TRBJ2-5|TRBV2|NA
TGTGCCAGCAGGGAACGGACTAGCGGGAGGAAGACCCAGTACTTC
CASRERTSGRKTQYF
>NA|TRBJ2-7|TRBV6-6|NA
TGTGCCAGCAGTATGACAGAAAACTACGAGCAGTACTTC
CASSMTENYEQYF
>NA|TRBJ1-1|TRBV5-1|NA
TGCGCCAGCAGCTGGTCAGGCTTGAACACTGAAGCTTTCTTT
CASSWSGLNTEAFF
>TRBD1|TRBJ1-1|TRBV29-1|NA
TGCAGCGTTTACGCCGGGACAGTTAACACTGAAGCTTTCTTT
CSVYAGTVNTEAFF
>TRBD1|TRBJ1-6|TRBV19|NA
TGTGCCAGTAGTGAACAGGGGGTGACTAATTCACCCCTCCACTTT
CASSEQGVTNSPLHF
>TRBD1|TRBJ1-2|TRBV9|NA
TGTGCCAGCAGCGTAGGACAGGGGAGTCAGCGCTATGGCTACACCTTC
CASSVGQGSQRYGYTF
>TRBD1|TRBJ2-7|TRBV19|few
TGTGCCAGTAGTACCTCAACACCGACAGGGGCACACTACGAGCAGTACTTC
CASSTSTPTGAHYEQYF
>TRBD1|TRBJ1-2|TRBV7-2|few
TGTGCCAGCAGCCTTCGGACAGGGGGCAACTATGGCTACACCTTC
CASSLRTGGNYGYTF
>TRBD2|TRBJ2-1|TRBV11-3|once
TGTGCCAGCAGCTTATCTAGCGGGAGGGCCGCGGATGAGCAGTTCTTC
CASSLSSGRAADEQFF
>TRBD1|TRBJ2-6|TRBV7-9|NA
TGTGCCAGCAGACATGACAGGGCCGGGGCCAACGTCCTGACTTTC
CASRHDRAGANVLTF
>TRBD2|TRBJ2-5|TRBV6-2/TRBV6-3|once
TGTGCCAGCAGTTACAGCCTAGCGGGAGTACAAGAGACCCAGTACTTC
CASSYSLAGVQETQYF
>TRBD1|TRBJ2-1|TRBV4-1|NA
TGCGCCAGCAGCCAACCCACAGGGGGCTCCTACAATGAGCAGTTCTTC
CASSQPTGGSYNEQFF
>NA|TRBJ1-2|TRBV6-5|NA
TGTGCCAGCAGTTCACAGGGTAACTATGGCTACACCTTC
CASSSQGNYGYTF
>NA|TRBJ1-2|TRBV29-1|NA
TGCAGCGCCTGGGATATTAGGCGGGATGGCTACACCTTC
CSAWDIRRDGYTF
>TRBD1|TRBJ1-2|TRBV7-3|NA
TGTGCCAGCAGCCCGGGACAGAAATACGGCTACACCTTC
CASSPGQKYGYTF
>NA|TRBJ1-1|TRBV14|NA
TGTGCCAGCAGCCAACTAGCGATGAACACTGAAGCTTTCTTT
CASSQLAMNTEAFF
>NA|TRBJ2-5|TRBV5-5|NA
TGTGCCAGCAGGCAGGGGACGGGGCGAGAGACCCAGTACTTC
CASRQGTGRETQYF
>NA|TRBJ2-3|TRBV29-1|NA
TGCAGCGTTGAAGAGGAGTTTACAGATACGCAGTATTTT
CSVEEEFTDTQYF
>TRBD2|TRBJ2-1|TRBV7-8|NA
TGTGCCAGCAGCTTAGGGGCGGGGGGTTCCTCCTACAATGAGCAGTTCTTC
CASSLGAGGSSYNEQFF